The 2 T cell receptor beta chains in this list originate from one sample, sequenced in a study of T cell repertoires in cytomegalovirus infection. TCRdb reanalysed the reads using MiXCR and keeps one entry per CDR3 protein. The table includes about 770,000 distinct CDR3 sequences, almost 30% detected once. Which antigens these TCRs recognize remains unknown. The source was cultured CD8+ T cells from PBMCs, collected from culture after CMV antigen stimulation. These receptors were obtained from a human donor in good health (CMV status not recorded). Some clones in this sample may be carry-over from other donors' samples.

The V and J genes are TRBV5-1 and TRBJ2-6; the D gene is possibly TRBD2 (5 bases). V lost 8 bases and J 0 bases, leaving 12 bases between the germline ends. Germline CDR1 is SGHRS and CDR2 is YFSETQ. This CDR3 spans 15 amino acids. This CDR3 is CASSVDTSGANVLTF. The CDR3 DNA reads TGCGCCAGTAGCGTTGATACCTCTGGGGCCAACGTCCTGACTTTC. The entire variable domain, with the rest obtained from reference TRBV5-1 and TRBJ2-6, is as follows: KAGVTQTPRYLIKTRGQQVTLSCSPISGHRSVSWYQQTPGQGLQFLFEYFSETQRNKGNFPGRFSGRQFSNSRSEMNVSTLELGDSALYLCASSVDTSGANVLTFGAGSRLTVL.

The genes are TRBV5-1 and TRBJ2-2; D unresolved. The germline V gene has CDR1 SGHRS and CDR2 YFSETQ. Trimming cost V 6 bases and J 0 bases, with 12 bases left between them. The CDR3 has 15 residues. CDR3 DNA: TGCGCCAGCACTAACGGATACCCGAACACCGGGGAGCTGTTTTTT. Amino acids: CASTNGYPNTGELFF.